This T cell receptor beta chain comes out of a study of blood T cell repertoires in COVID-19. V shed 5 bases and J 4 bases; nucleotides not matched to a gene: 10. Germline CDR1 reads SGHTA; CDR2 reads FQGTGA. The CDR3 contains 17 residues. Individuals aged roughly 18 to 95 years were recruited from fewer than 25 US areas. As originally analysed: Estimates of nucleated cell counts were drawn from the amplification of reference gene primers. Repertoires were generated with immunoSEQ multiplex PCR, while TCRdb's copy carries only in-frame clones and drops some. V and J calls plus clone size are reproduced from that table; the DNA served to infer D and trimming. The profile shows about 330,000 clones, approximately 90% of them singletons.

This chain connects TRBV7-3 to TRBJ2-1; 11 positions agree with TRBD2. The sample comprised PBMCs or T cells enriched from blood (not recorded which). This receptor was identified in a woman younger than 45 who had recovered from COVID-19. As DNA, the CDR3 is TGTGCCAGCAGCCCCGCCCTAGCGGGGGGACCTTACAATGAGCAGTTCTTC. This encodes CASSPALAGGPYNEQFF.